The subject of this entry is one T cell receptor (beta chain). The sample originates from a study of control samples from healthy donors and cancer patients. The CDR3 length is 13 residues. Germline V CDR1 and CDR2: LNHDA, SQIVND (reference sequence). Trimming shortened V by 4 bases and J by 5 bases, and 11 bases separated the two germline ends. TCRdb's copy holds only in-frame clones and misses some; the assay was immunoSEQ multiplex PCR. The sample has about 130,000 clones; nearly 90% are singletons. This receptor was obtained from a man between 50 and 59 years old in good health. The specimen sequenced was blood. The V gene is TRBV19, the J gene TRBJ2-5; D is perhaps TRBD2 (7 bases). The CDR3 region has the DNA TGTGCCAGTAGTACGGGGGGCCTGGAGACCCAGTACTTC. Translation: CASSTGGLETQYF. Supplemented by reference TRBV19 and TRBJ2-5, the full variable domain reads DGGITQSPKYLFRKEGQNVTLSCEQNLNHDAMYWYRQDPGQGLRLIYYSQIVNDFQKGDIAEGYSVSREKKESFPLTVTSAQKNPTAFYLCASSTGGLETQYFGPGTRLLVL.